The text below deals with one TCR beta chain. The antigen remains unidentified. This sample is drawn from a study of cytomegalovirus exposure and HLA in healthy donors. The PCR contained 60 Vbeta and 13 Jbeta primers. Some clones are missing from TCRdb's copy, which holds only in-frame ones; the method was immunoSEQ multiplex PCR. The sample shows about 180,000 clones, about 79% of them seen only once. Trimming cost V 6 bases and J 0 bases, with 13 bases left between them. The CDR3 spans 15 residues. Germline-derived CDR1 and CDR2 are SNHLY and FYNNEI. Study-wide results and caveats: Data from an earlier analysis indicated that most TCR beta V segments were productive either about 90% or about 30% of the time. In a later analysis, at a false discovery rate of 0.05, about 15,000 TCR beta sequences were associated with HLA alleles. It is likely that the observed cluster of highly shared sequence variants was a sequencing artifact. Three CMV-associated chains proved CMV antigen-specific in vitro.

The sample was PBMCs. This sequence joins TRBV2 and TRBJ2-3, with a possible D match to TRBD2 (6 bases). This TCR derives from a girl aged 2-10 years in good health and CMV-seropositive. CDR3 sequence: CASRGRDLSTDTQYF. As DNA, the CDR3 is TGTGCCAGCAGAGGCCGGGACTTAAGCACAGATACGCAGTATTTT. Complete variable domain (other parts from reference TRBV2 and TRBJ2-3): EPEVTQTPSHQVTQMGQEVILRCVPISNHLYFYWYRQILGQKVEFLVSFYNNEISEKSEIFDDQFSVERPDGSNFTLKIRSTKLEDSAMYFCASRGRDLSTDTQYFGPGTRLTVL.